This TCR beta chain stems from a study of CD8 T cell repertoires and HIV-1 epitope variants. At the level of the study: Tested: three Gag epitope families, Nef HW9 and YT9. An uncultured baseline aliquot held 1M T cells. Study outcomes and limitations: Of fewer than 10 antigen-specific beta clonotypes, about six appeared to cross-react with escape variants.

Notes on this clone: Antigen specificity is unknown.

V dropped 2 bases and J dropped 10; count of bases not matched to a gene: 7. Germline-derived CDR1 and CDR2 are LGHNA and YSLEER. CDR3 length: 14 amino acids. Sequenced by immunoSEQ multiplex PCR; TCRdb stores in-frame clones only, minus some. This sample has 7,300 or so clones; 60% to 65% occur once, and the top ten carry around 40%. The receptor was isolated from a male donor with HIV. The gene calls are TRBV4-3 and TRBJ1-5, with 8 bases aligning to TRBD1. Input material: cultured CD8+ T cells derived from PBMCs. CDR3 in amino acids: CASSQSGQGTPQHF. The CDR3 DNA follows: TGCGCCAGCAGCCAATCCGGACAGGGTACCCCCCAGCATTTT.